Presented here are 29 T cell receptor beta chains from one specimen sequenced in a study of identical twins. TCRdb recomputed calls from the 5' RACE reads with MiXCR, one row per CDR3 protein. The sample contains a few hundred thousand distinct CDR3 sequences, about 8.5% of which appear only once. This sample was shared with a second study, whose subject was yellow fever vaccine responses in identical twins.

The material sequenced was CD8+ T cells sorted from blood. The receptors stem from a woman aged 18-35 years in good health.

This clonotype was recorded at least ten times. This sequence joins TRBV12-3 or TRBV12-4 and TRBJ2-5; no clear D. V lost 6 bases and J lost 2, with 13 bases in between. CDR3 length: 14 amino acids. The CDR3 DNA reads TGTGCCAGCAGCTCAAGAGGTCCTCAAGAGACCCAGTACTTC. This sequence encodes CASSSRGPQETQYF.

This clonotype was observed many times. This sequence joins TRBV3-1 and TRBJ2-7; 11 bases line up with TRBD2. The CDR3 runs to 14 residues. The germline CDR1 and CDR2 sequences are LGHDT and YNNKEL (reference sequence). After removal of 4 bases from V and 2 bases from J, the junction contained 1 base not matched to a gene. The CDR3 reads CASSPGLAAYEQYF. In DNA form, the CDR3 reads TGTGCCAGCAGCCCGGGACTAGCGGCCTACGAGCAGTACTTC.

The sample holds many counts of this clonotype. This chain connects TRBV5-1 to TRBJ2-5; 8 bases fit TRBD1. The V gene end was trimmed by 0 bases and the J gene end by 5 bases; junction bases not matched to a gene: 6. This CDR3 has 15 amino acids. Germline-derived CDR1 and CDR2 are SGHRS and YFSETQ. CDR3: CASSLVQGGLETQYF. As DNA, the CDR3 is TGCGCCAGCAGCTTGGTACAGGGGGGTCTTGAGACCCAGTACTTC.

This clonotype occurred a few times. The J gene is TRBJ2-5, the V gene TRBV28; possibly TRBD1 or TRBD2 for D (5 bases each). The V and J ends lost 5 bases and 5 bases respectively, with 18 bases between them. Germline CDR1 is MDHEN and CDR2 is SYDVKM. CDR3 size: 15 residues. CDR3 residues: CASSGREGPGETQYF. The CDR3 DNA sequence: TGTGCCAGCAGTGGTCGGGAAGGGCCAGGGGAGACCCAGTACTTC.

This clonotype was observed at least ten times. The chain is built from TRBV3-1 and TRBJ2-3; D unclear. CDR1 and CDR2 from the germline V gene are LGHDT and YNNKEL (reference sequence). V was clipped by 0 bases and J by 11 bases, with 12 bases between them. The CDR3 consists of 13 residues. The CDR3 region has the DNA TGTGCCAGCAGCCAAGATGGAGACATGGAGCAGTATTTT. The encoded protein is CASSQDGDMEQYF.

The chain links TRBV7-9 to TRBJ1-3; D is undetermined. Trimming took off 5 bases at V and 2 bases at J, with 7 bases between the two ends. CDR3 length: 13 amino acids. Germline V gene lookup returns CDR1 SEHNR and CDR2 FQNEAQ (reference sequence). This CDR3 is CASSQNPGNTIYF. CDR3 sequence (DNA): TGTGCCAGCAGCCAAAACCCTGGAAACACCATATATTTT.

This clonotype was counted between two and nine times. The rearrangement joins TRBV5-5 to TRBJ2-7; D tentatively fits TRBD1 or TRBD2 (5 bases each). Germline V gene lookup returns CDR1 SGHKS and CDR2 YYEKEE (reference sequence). The V gene lost 1 base and the J gene lost 12 bases, with 26 bases spanning the gap. The CDR3 contains 16 residues. The CDR3 sequence is CASSLIPLDTRDGSYF. The DNA of the CDR3 is TGTGCCAGCAGCTTGATCCCTTTAGACACCCGGGACGGATCGTACTTC.

This clonotype was seen more than once but under ten times. The CDR3 coding sequence is TGTGCCAGCACTCCGACCGGGAACAACGCCGGGGAGCTGTTTTTT. Its translation is CASTPTGNNAGELFF. The rearrangement links TRBV11-2 to TRBJ2-2; D possibly corresponds to TRBD2 (5 bases). Trimming left V 7 bases short and J 6 bases short, with 18 bases between. Germline V CDR1 and CDR2: SGHAT, FQNNGV. The CDR3 runs to 15 residues.

This clonotype was seen at least ten times. This chain's CDR3 is CSARDGGVSSYEQYF. CDR3 sequence (DNA): TGCAGTGCTAGAGATGGCGGGGTAAGCTCCTACGAGCAGTACTTC. The chain joins TRBV20-1 to TRBJ2-7; a possible D gene is TRBD2 (6 bases). Germline V gene sequence: CDR1 DFQATT, CDR2 SNEGSKA (reference sequence). The ends were cut back, 0 bases at V and 0 bases at J, with 12 bases in the middle. The CDR3 length is 15 residues.

The chain uses TRBV11-2 and TRBJ2-7; D is unresolved. V was pared by 2 bases and J by 1 base, with 6 bases between. The CDR3 is made up of 13 amino acids. Per germline, CDR1 SGHAT and CDR2 FQNNGV. CDR3 coding DNA: TGTGCCAGCAGCTTATATACGTCCTACGAGCAGTACTTC. Amino acid sequence: CASSLYTSYEQYF.

There are a few counts of this clonotype. This chain uses TRBV7-2 with TRBJ1-2; 7 bases match TRBD1. The V and J ends lost 5 bases and 2 bases, in that order; junction bases with no gene match: 8. The CDR3 is made up of 15 amino acids. Germline CDR1 reads SGHTA; CDR2 reads FQGNSA. CDR3 amino acids: CASSLPLGQNYGYTF. CDR3 bases: TGTGCCAGCAGCCTCCCTCTGGGACAGAACTATGGCTACACCTTC.

This clonotype came up many times. This chain connects TRBV12-3 or TRBV12-4 to TRBJ2-2; TRBD1 matches at 7 bases. V was pared by 3 bases and J by 4 bases, with 5 bases of the junction left unmatched. The CDR3 consists of 15 residues. The CDR3: CASSFETGITGELFF. The CDR3 DNA reads as TGTGCCAGCAGTTTCGAGACAGGGATCACCGGGGAGCTGTTTTTT.

Ten or more counts support this clonotype. J is TRBJ2-3 and V is TRBV4-2; D perhaps matches TRBD1 (5 bases). The CDR3 has 16 residues. Germline V gives CDR1 LGHNA, CDR2 YNFKEQ. The ends were cut back, 2 bases at V and 2 bases at J, with 14 bases in the middle. CDR3 amino acids: CASSQNSGQSTDTQYF. In nucleotides, the CDR3 is TGTGCCAGCAGCCAAAATTCAGGGCAGTCCACAGATACGCAGTATTTT.

This clonotype came up a few times. The V call is TRBV20-1, the J call TRBJ2-1, with D perhaps TRBD2 (6 bases). Trimming removed 5 bases from V and 10 bases from J, with 18 bases in between. The CDR3 spans 13 residues. Germline values: CDR1 DFQATT, CDR2 SNEGSKA (reference sequence). The CDR3 region is CSADTGTPQEQFF. Here the CDR3 DNA reads TGCAGTGCTGACACCGGGACTCCCCAAGAGCAGTTCTTC.

This clonotype was counted a few times. The rearrangement links TRBV6-1 to TRBJ2-2; D uncertain. Trimming shortened V by 6 bases and J by 6 bases, and 23 bases separated the two germline ends. This CDR3 spans 17 amino acids. Germline V gives CDR1 MNHNS, CDR2 SASEGT. The CDR3 sequence is CASSPGAIVSLSGELFF. In DNA form, the CDR3 reads TGTGCCAGCAGCCCCGGAGCAATTGTCTCTTTGTCCGGGGAGCTGTTTTTT.

The rearrangement links TRBV24-1 to TRBJ2-2; 7 bases agree with TRBD2. Trimming cost V 4 bases and J 5 bases; bases outside gene matches: 6. The CDR3 totals 15 residues. Per germline, CDR1 KGHDR and CDR2 SFDVKD. The CDR3 DNA sequence: TGTGCCACCAGTGAACGGGAGGTGGGGACCGGGGAGCTGTTTTTT. Amino acid sequence: CATSEREVGTGELFF.

This clonotype was detected only a few times. The chain is built from TRBV19 and TRBJ2-1, with TRBD1 matching over 8 bases. CDR1 and CDR2 (germline): LNHDA, SQIVND (reference sequence). CDR3 length: 15 residues. The ends lost 1 base at V and 5 bases at J; junction bases unmatched: 4. This CDR3 reads CASSIGQGFNNEQFF. Written as DNA, the CDR3 is TGTGCCAGTAGTATAGGACAGGGGTTTAACAATGAGCAGTTCTTC.

This clonotype has just a few counts. The chain employs TRBV29-1 and TRBJ2-7, with D tentatively TRBD1 (8 bases). Looked up from germline, CDR1 is SQVTM and CDR2 is ANQGSEA. Deletions cut 1 base from V and 2 bases from J, with 21 bases between. The CDR3 is made up of 17 amino acids. DNA for the CDR3: TGCAGCGTTGAAGGTTTAGGACAGGGAGGGGGTACCTACGAGCAGTACTTC. Translating it yields CSVEGLGQGGGTYEQYF.

This clonotype occurred a few times. The chain combines TRBV6-1 with TRBJ2-7; TRBD2 matches at 11 bases. Trimming removed 5 bases from V and 5 bases from J; junction bases left unmatched: 8. The CDR3 is 15 amino acids. Germline CDR1 MNHNS, CDR2 SASEGT. The CDR3 here is CASSRTSGRNHEQYF. CDR3 coding DNA: TGTGCCAGCAGTAGAACTAGCGGGAGAAATCACGAGCAGTACTTC.

This clonotype was picked up many times. The rearrangement uses TRBV7-2 and TRBJ2-5; D unresolved. With 2 bases removed from V and 3 bases from J, the gap between germline ends came to 13 bases. CDR3 length: 15 residues. Germline lookup yields CDR1 SGHTA and CDR2 FQGNSA. The CDR3 is CASSLYLGGEETQYF. CDR3 nucleotides: TGTGCCAGCAGCTTATACCTAGGCGGAGAAGAGACCCAGTACTTC.

This clonotype was found many times. V and J are TRBV29-1 and TRBJ2-7; 12 nucleotides align to TRBD2. The CDR3 has 13 amino acids. Germline lookup yields CDR1 SQVTM and CDR2 ANQGSEA. Losses at the gene ends were 6 bases for V and 4 bases for J; bases not matched to a gene: 4. CDR3 in amino acids: CSVRLAGVYEQYF. CDR3 coding DNA: TGCAGCGTCAGACTAGCGGGAGTTTACGAGCAGTACTTC.

By proportion, this clonotype is medium-sized (0.01 to 0.1%). This chain links TRBV6-2 or TRBV6-3 with TRBJ2-2; possibly TRBD2 for D (6 bases). V lost 2 bases to trimming and J lost 6 bases, with 10 bases between them. The CDR3 contains 14 residues. The germline CDR1 and CDR2 sequences are MNHEY and SVGEGT. CDR3 nucleotide sequence: TGTGCCAGCAGTTACGACGGGGAGGCCGGGGAGCTGTTTTTT. This translates into CASSYDGEAGELFF.

The sample holds a few counts of this clonotype. The chain employs TRBV29-1 and TRBJ2-7; 9 bases match TRBD2. Looked up from germline, CDR1 is SQVTM and CDR2 is ANQGSEA. With 4 bases clipped from V and 4 bases from J, the junction kept 17 bases outside the gene matches. The CDR3 runs to 17 residues. CDR3 in amino acids: CSVASTILSGGRYEQYF. The CDR3 DNA follows: TGCAGCGTTGCGTCTACTATCCTTAGCGGGGGAAGGTACGAGCAGTACTTC.

The table lists this clonotype with a few counts. This sequence joins TRBV4-3 and TRBJ1-2; TRBD1 matches 10 bases. The length of the CDR3 is 14 residues. V lost 4 bases and J lost 5; bases outside the gene matches: 4. Germline V gene data show CDR1 as LGHNA and CDR2 as YSLEER. CDR3 nucleotides: TGCGCCAGCAGCCCGGACAGGGGGAGTTATGGCTACACCTTC. Its translation is CASSPDRGSYGYTF.

This clonotype has a handful of counts. The V and J genes are TRBV28 and TRBJ2-2; tentative D call: TRBD2 (5 bases). The germline V and J ends were trimmed by 5 bases and 8 bases, with 21 bases remaining between them. The germline gives CDR1 MDHEN, CDR2 SYDVKM. There are 16 residues in the CDR3. CDR3 DNA: TGTGCCAGCAGTCCAAGGACTGAGCGCGGCTCAGGGGAGCTGTTTTTT. Amino acids: CASSPRTERGSGELFF. The full variable domain, its missing parts supplied by reference TRBV28 and TRBJ2-2, is DVKVTQSSRYLVKRTGEKVFLECVQDMDHENMFWYRQDPGLGLRLIYFSYDVKMKEKGDIPEGYSVSREKKERFSLILESASTNQTSMYLCASSPRTERGSGELFFGEGSRLTVL.

This clonotype was seen many times. V and J are TRBV2 and TRBJ2-7, with 12 bases matching TRBD2. The CDR3 length is 15 residues. J was trimmed by 4 bases and V by 6 bases; bases with no gene match: 7. Germline loops: CDR1 SNHLY, CDR2 FYNNEI. Written as DNA, the CDR3 is TGTGCCAGCAGGAACCTAGCGGGAGGGGAGTACGAGCAGTACTTC. This codes for CASRNLAGGEYEQYF.

This clonotype was recorded many times. The chain joins TRBV4-1 to TRBJ2-7; no firm D call. Germline CDR1 reads MGHRA; CDR2 reads YSYEKL. The germline V and J ends were trimmed by 0 bases and 5 bases, with 5 bases remaining between them. The CDR3 runs to 12 residues. CDR3: CASSQEVHEQYF. CDR3 DNA sequence: TGCGCCAGCAGCCAAGAAGTCCACGAGCAGTACTTC.

Only a few counts were recorded for this clonotype. The rearrangement uses TRBV28 and TRBJ2-3; TRBD2 agrees at 11 bases. Germline assignment: CDR1 MDHEN and CDR2 SYDVKM. CDR3 length: 14 amino acids. V gave up 4 bases and J gave up 5 bases; unmatched junction bases: 2. The chain's CDR3 is CASSWTSGLDTQYF. In DNA form, the CDR3 reads TGTGCCAGCAGTTGGACTAGCGGGTTAGATACGCAGTATTTT.

This clonotype has only a few counts. CDR3 protein: CASNGGVGYEQYF. In DNA form, the CDR3 reads TGTGCCAGCAATGGAGGGGTGGGCTACGAGCAGTACTTC. The V gene is TRBV4-2, the J gene TRBJ2-7; TRBD2 is a possible D gene (6 bases). The CDR3 extends over 13 amino acids. CDR1 is LGHNA and CDR2 is YNFKEQ in the germline V gene. Trimming took off 7 bases at V and 3 bases at J, with 13 bases between the two ends.